Sequencing of this T cell receptor beta chain was carried out in a study of cytotoxic CD8 clonotypes in ibrutinib-treated CLL. Overall study context: With a range of 6 to 36, the median treatment time before response samples were taken was about twelve months.

Findings and limits, study-wide: In sustained-remission versus progressing patients, sampling times differed. While tracking circulating CD8+ T-cell counts, baseline clonality exceeded that of age-matched healthy donors.

Germline CDR1 is SGHDT and CDR2 is YYEEEE. The CDR3 totals 15 residues. V lost 3 bases, J lost 4 bases, and 7 bases stayed unmatched. The protocol was immunoSEQ multiplex PCR, while the TCRdb copy is restricted to in-frame clones and leaves out a portion. The sample shows approximately 97,000 clones, 70% to 80% of them seen only once. Of note for this clone: What it binds is not known.

The receptor comes from a human donor with chronic lymphocytic leukemia. Sequencing used PBMCs, obtained after 24 months of ibrutinib treatment. The chain employs TRBV5-6 and TRBJ1-5, with 7 bases matching TRBD1. The CDR3 here is CASSWGTDLNQPQHF. The DNA for the CDR3 is TGTGCCAGCAGCTGGGGGACAGACTTAAATCAGCCCCAGCATTTT.